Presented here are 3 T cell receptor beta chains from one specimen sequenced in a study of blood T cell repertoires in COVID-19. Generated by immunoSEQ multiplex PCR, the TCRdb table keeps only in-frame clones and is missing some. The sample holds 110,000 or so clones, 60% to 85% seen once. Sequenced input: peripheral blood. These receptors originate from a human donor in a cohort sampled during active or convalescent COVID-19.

CDR3 sequence reads: CASSFGTAATNEKLFF. Here the CDR3 DNA reads TGTGCCAGCAGCTTTGGGACAGCTGCAACTAATGAAAAACTGTTTTTT. The rearrangement joins TRBV7-9 to TRBJ1-4; 7 bases are shared with TRBD1. The V and J ends lost 3 bases and 0 bases, in that order; junction bases with no gene match: 4. Germline values: CDR1 SEHNR, CDR2 FQNEAQ (reference sequence). This CDR3 region has 16 residues.

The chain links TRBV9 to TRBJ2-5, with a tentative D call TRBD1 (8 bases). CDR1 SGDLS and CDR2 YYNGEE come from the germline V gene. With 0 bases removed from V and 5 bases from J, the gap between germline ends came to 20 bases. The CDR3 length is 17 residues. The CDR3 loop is CASSVGSGGQARETQYF. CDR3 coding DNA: TGTGCCAGCAGCGTAGGTTCGGGGGGACAGGCTCGGGAGACCCAGTACTTC.

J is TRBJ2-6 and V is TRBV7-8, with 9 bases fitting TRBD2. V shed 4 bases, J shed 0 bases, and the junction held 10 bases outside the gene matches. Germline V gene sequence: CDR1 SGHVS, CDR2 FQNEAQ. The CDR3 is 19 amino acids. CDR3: CASSSQFSGGSSGANVLTF. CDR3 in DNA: TGTGCCAGCAGCTCCCAATTTAGCGGGGGAAGCTCTGGGGCCAACGTCCTGACTTTC.